This T cell receptor (beta chain) was captured by sequencing in a study of T cells in tuberculosis. The study, taken as a whole, reports: Active tuberculosis TCR-alpha repertoires lay closer to GMM-specific TCRs than IGRA-negative controls, suggesting clonal expansion.

This clone has a handful of counts. The antigen is not known. TCRdb keeps only in-frame clones here, not all; method: immunoSEQ multiplex PCR. The sample has some 31,000 clones, approximately 90% seen once. The J segment lost 7 bases and the V segment lost 0 bases, leaving 4 bases of the junction unmatched. Per germline, CDR1 SGHRS and CDR2 YFSETQ. The CDR3 extends over 13 amino acids. Time point: new active TB diagnosis, blood taken before or within 7 days of starting treatment. Active tuberculosis patients were new diagnoses, HIV-seronegative, South African, and aged 18 years or older. The specimen comprised PBMCs, sampled at tuberculosis diagnosis. This chain joins TRBV5-1 and TRBJ2-7; 7 bases are shared with TRBD2. The sequence came from an adult with tuberculosis. In DNA, the CDR3 is TGCGCCAGCAGCTTGGGACTAGCAAGTGAGCAGTACGTC. Its protein product is CASSLGLASEQYV.